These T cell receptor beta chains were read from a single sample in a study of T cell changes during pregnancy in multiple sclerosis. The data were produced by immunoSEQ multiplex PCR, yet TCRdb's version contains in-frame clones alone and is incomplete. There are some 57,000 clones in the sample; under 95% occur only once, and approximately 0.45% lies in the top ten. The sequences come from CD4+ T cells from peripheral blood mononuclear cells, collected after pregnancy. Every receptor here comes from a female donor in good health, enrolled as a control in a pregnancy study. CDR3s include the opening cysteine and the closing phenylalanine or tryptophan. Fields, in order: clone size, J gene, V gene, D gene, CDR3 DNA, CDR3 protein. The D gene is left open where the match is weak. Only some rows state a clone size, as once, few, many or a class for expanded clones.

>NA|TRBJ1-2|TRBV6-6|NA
TGTGCCAGCAGTTTCCCCTCCAGTGCGGCGTTTGGCTACACCTTC
CASSFPSSAAFGYTF
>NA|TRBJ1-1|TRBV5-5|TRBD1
TGTGCCAGCAGTTTGACGGGACAGGCGAACACTGAAGCTTTCTTT
CASSLTGQANTEAFF
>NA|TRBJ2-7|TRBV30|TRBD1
TGTGCCTGGAGTCTCGGGACAGGGGCGTCCTACGAGCAGTACTTC
CAWSLGTGASYEQYF
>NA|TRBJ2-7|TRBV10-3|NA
TGTGCCATCAGTGAAAGAGGTTACGAGCAGTACTTC
CAISERGYEQYF
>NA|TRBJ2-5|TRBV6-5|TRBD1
TGTGCCAGCAGTTACGGGACAGGAGGAGAGACCCAGTACTTC
CASSYGTGGETQYF
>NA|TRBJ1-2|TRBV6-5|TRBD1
TGTGCCAGCAGTCGGGACAGCGAAAACTATGGCTACACCTTC
CASSRDSENYGYTF
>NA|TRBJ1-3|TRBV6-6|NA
TGTGCCAGCAGTTTGTCAGAACCAAACACCATATATTTT
CASSLSEPNTIYF
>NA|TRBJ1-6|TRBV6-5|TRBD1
TGTGCCAGCAGTTACTCGAACAGGGGTGATTCACCCCTCCACTTT
CASSYSNRGDSPLHF
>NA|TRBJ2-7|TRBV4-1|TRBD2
TGCGCCAGCAGCCCCTTCTTGGCTAGCGGGACTACCACCTACGAGCAGTACTTC
CASSPFLASGTTTYEQYF
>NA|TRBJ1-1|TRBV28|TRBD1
TGTGCCAGCAGTAGGACAGGGCAGTGGGACACTGAAGCTTTCTTT
CASSRTGQWDTEAFF
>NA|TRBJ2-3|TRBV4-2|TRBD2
TGTGCCAGCAGCCAAGATAGCGGGGGGCTCAGCACAGATACGCAGTATTTT
CASSQDSGGLSTDTQYF
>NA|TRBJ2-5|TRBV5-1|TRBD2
TGCGCCAGCAGCCCTACTAGCGGGGATGGGGAGACCCAGTACTTC
CASSPTSGDGETQYF
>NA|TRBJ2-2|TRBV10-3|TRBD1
TGTGCCATCAGTGAATCGGCAGGACAGGGGAACACCGGGGAGCTGTTTTTT
CAISESAGQGNTGELFF
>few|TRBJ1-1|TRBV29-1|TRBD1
TGCAGCGTTGAACAGGGGGCTACTGAAGCTTTCTTT
CSVEQGATEAFF
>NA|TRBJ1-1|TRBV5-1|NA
TGCGCCAGCAGCTTGGTGTACGGTGTCCTTTACGTGAACACTGAAGCTTTCTTT
CASSLVYGVLYVNTEAFF
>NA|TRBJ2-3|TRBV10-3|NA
TGTGCCATCAGTAACTCAAACACAGATACGCAGTATTTT
CAISNSNTDTQYF
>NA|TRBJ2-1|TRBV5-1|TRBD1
TGCGCCAGCAGCTACCAGACAGGGGGCAGTTATAATGAGCAGTTCTTC
CASSYQTGGSYNEQFF
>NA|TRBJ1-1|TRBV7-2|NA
TGTGCCAGCAGCTTCCAGGAGAACACTGAAGCTTTCTTT
CASSFQENTEAFF
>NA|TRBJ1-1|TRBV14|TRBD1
TGTGCCAGCAGCCCTATTAATTGGGACAGGGGGCCGAACACTGAAGCTTTCTTT
CASSPINWDRGPNTEAFF
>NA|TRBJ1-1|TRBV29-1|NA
TGCAGCGTCGAACCCCAGGGAAAGAACACTGAAGCTTTCTTT
CSVEPQGKNTEAFF
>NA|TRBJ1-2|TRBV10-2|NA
TGCGCCAGCCAGGGAGGTGGAGTAAGCTATGGCTACACCTTC
CASQGGGVSYGYTF
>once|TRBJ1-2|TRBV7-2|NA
TGTGCCAGCAGCTTAGATTCCGGCGGCTACGGGGGCTACACCTTC
CASSLDSGGYGGYTF
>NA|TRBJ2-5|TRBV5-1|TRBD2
TGCGCCAGCAGCTTGGCCTTAGGCGGGGGGAAAGAGACCCAGTACTTC
CASSLALGGGKETQYF
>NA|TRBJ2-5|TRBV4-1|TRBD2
TGCGCCAGCAGCCAAGTCATAGCGGGGGGGCGAGAGACCCAGTACTTC
CASSQVIAGGRETQYF
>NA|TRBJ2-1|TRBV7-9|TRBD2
TGTGCCAGCAGCCCGAGAGGTGGTGGGACTAGCACATCTGAGCAGTTCTTC
CASSPRGGGTSTSEQFF
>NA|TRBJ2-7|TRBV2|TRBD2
TGTGCCAGCAGGGCCACTTATATACTAGCGGGGGACGACTACGAGCAGTACTTC
CASRATYILAGDDYEQYF
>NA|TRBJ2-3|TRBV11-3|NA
TGTGCCAGCAGCTTAGCTCTGAGCACAGATACGCAGTATTTT
CASSLALSTDTQYF
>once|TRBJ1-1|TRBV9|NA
TGTGCCAGCAGCCCCTACGATTACTCGAACACTGAAGCTTTCTTT
CASSPYDYSNTEAFF
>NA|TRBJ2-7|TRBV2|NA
TGTGCCACCCAAGACGGGAGCTCCTACGAGCAGTACTTC
CATQDGSSYEQYF
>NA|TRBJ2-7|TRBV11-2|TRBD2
TGTGCCAGCAGCTTAAGGATCGGGAGGTACGAGCAGTACTTC
CASSLRIGRYEQYF
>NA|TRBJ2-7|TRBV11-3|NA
TGTGCCAGCAGCTTCGGAGGGAACTACGAGCAGTACTTC
CASSFGGNYEQYF
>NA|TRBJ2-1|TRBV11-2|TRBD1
TGTGCCAGCAGCCCGGGACAGGGGACTTACAATGAGCAGTTCTTC
CASSPGQGTYNEQFF
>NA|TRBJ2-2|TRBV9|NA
TGTGCCAGCAGCGTTGAGGGCTTGCGGGGGCCGAACACCGGGGAGCTGTTTTTT
CASSVEGLRGPNTGELFF
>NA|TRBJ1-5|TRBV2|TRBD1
TGTGCCAGCAGCTATAGACAGGGGAATCAGCCCCAGCATTTT
CASSYRQGNQPQHF
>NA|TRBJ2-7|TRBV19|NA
TGTGCCAGTAGTATTGGGCTTCAGGGCTCCTACGAGCAGTACTTC
CASSIGLQGSYEQYF
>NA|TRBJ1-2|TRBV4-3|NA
TGCGCCAGCTCCCTAGGACAGTCTAACTATGGCTACACCTTC
CASSLGQSNYGYTF
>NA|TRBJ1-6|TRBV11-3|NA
TGTGCCAGCAGCCCCGACGGGAATTCACCCCTCCACTTT
CASSPDGNSPLHF
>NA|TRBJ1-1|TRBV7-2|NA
TGTGCCAGCAGCTTAGTCGGTCGGGGGGACACTGAAGCTTTCTTT
CASSLVGRGDTEAFF
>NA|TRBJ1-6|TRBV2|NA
TGTGCCAGCAGTGAAAGTGATGGAGAAACTTCACCCCTCCACTTT
CASSESDGETSPLHF
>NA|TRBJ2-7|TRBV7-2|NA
TGTGCCAGCAGCTTAGCGCCGGAGGTCTTGTGGGAGCAGTACTTC
CASSLAPEVLWEQYF
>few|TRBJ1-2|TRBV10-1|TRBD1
TGCGCCAGCAAAGGGACAGCTAACTATGGCTACACCTTC
CASKGTANYGYTF
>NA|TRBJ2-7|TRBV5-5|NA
TGTGCCAGCAGCTCTACCCACGGGGGTCTCAACGAGCAGTACTTC
CASSSTHGGLNEQYF
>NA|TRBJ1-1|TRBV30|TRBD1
TGTGCCTGGTGGGACAGTCGCACTGAAGCTTTCTTT
CAWWDSRTEAFF
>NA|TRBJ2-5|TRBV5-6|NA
TGTGCCAGCAGCTTGTACTACTCCACTGTCGGAGAGACCCAGTACTTC
CASSLYYSTVGETQYF
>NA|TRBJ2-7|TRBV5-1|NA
TGCGCCAGCAGCTTGGCGGTCCCCTACGAGCAGTACTTC
CASSLAVPYEQYF
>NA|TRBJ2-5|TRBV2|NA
TGTGCCAGCAGTCAAGGGCAGGGGATCCAAGAGACCCAGTACTTC
CASSQGQGIQETQYF
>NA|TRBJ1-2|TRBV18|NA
TGTGCCAGCTCCGGGGAGGACTATGGCTACACCTTC
CASSGEDYGYTF
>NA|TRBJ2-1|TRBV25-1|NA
TGTGCCAGCAGTGAATATACAGAGTATAATGAGCAGTTCTTC
CASSEYTEYNEQFF
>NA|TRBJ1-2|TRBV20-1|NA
TGCAGTGCTATCGGGTCCGATGGCTACACCTTC
CSAIGSDGYTF
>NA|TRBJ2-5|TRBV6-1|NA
TGTGCCAGCAGTGCGGGGATGGGAAGAGAGACCCAGTACTTC
CASSAGMGRETQYF
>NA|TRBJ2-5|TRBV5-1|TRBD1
TGCGCCAGCAGCTTTGGACAGGGGTTGGAGACCCAGTACTTC
CASSFGQGLETQYF
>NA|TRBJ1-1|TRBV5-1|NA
TGCGCCAGCAGCAATACAGCAGGATCCGGAATAGCTTTCTTT
CASSNTAGSGIAFF
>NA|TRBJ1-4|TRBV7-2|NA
TGTGCCAGCAGCTTAGAGGCCGGGGTGAGACTGTTTTTT
CASSLEAGVRLFF
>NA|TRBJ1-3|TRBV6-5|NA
TGTGCCAGCTTCCGTGGAAACACCATATATTTT
CASFRGNTIYF
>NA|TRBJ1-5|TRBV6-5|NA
TGTGCCAGCAGTCGAGGTTCGGGGGAGCAGCCCCAGCATTTT
CASSRGSGEQPQHF
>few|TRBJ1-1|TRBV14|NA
TGTGCCAGCAGCCAAAGTGGCGGAGCTTTCTTT
CASSQSGGAFF
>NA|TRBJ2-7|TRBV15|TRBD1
TGTGCCACCAGCAGAGTCGGGACAGCCACCTACGAGCAGTACTTC
CATSRVGTATYEQYF
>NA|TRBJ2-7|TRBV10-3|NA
TGTGCCATCAGTGAAACAGGACCATCCTACGAGCAGTACTTC
CAISETGPSYEQYF
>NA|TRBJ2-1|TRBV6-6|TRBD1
TGTGCCAGCAGTTACTCGACGGACAGGGGAAATGAGCAGTTCTTC
CASSYSTDRGNEQFF
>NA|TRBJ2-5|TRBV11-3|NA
TGTGCCAGCAGCTTAAACGGGAAAGAGACCCAGTACTTC
CASSLNGKETQYF